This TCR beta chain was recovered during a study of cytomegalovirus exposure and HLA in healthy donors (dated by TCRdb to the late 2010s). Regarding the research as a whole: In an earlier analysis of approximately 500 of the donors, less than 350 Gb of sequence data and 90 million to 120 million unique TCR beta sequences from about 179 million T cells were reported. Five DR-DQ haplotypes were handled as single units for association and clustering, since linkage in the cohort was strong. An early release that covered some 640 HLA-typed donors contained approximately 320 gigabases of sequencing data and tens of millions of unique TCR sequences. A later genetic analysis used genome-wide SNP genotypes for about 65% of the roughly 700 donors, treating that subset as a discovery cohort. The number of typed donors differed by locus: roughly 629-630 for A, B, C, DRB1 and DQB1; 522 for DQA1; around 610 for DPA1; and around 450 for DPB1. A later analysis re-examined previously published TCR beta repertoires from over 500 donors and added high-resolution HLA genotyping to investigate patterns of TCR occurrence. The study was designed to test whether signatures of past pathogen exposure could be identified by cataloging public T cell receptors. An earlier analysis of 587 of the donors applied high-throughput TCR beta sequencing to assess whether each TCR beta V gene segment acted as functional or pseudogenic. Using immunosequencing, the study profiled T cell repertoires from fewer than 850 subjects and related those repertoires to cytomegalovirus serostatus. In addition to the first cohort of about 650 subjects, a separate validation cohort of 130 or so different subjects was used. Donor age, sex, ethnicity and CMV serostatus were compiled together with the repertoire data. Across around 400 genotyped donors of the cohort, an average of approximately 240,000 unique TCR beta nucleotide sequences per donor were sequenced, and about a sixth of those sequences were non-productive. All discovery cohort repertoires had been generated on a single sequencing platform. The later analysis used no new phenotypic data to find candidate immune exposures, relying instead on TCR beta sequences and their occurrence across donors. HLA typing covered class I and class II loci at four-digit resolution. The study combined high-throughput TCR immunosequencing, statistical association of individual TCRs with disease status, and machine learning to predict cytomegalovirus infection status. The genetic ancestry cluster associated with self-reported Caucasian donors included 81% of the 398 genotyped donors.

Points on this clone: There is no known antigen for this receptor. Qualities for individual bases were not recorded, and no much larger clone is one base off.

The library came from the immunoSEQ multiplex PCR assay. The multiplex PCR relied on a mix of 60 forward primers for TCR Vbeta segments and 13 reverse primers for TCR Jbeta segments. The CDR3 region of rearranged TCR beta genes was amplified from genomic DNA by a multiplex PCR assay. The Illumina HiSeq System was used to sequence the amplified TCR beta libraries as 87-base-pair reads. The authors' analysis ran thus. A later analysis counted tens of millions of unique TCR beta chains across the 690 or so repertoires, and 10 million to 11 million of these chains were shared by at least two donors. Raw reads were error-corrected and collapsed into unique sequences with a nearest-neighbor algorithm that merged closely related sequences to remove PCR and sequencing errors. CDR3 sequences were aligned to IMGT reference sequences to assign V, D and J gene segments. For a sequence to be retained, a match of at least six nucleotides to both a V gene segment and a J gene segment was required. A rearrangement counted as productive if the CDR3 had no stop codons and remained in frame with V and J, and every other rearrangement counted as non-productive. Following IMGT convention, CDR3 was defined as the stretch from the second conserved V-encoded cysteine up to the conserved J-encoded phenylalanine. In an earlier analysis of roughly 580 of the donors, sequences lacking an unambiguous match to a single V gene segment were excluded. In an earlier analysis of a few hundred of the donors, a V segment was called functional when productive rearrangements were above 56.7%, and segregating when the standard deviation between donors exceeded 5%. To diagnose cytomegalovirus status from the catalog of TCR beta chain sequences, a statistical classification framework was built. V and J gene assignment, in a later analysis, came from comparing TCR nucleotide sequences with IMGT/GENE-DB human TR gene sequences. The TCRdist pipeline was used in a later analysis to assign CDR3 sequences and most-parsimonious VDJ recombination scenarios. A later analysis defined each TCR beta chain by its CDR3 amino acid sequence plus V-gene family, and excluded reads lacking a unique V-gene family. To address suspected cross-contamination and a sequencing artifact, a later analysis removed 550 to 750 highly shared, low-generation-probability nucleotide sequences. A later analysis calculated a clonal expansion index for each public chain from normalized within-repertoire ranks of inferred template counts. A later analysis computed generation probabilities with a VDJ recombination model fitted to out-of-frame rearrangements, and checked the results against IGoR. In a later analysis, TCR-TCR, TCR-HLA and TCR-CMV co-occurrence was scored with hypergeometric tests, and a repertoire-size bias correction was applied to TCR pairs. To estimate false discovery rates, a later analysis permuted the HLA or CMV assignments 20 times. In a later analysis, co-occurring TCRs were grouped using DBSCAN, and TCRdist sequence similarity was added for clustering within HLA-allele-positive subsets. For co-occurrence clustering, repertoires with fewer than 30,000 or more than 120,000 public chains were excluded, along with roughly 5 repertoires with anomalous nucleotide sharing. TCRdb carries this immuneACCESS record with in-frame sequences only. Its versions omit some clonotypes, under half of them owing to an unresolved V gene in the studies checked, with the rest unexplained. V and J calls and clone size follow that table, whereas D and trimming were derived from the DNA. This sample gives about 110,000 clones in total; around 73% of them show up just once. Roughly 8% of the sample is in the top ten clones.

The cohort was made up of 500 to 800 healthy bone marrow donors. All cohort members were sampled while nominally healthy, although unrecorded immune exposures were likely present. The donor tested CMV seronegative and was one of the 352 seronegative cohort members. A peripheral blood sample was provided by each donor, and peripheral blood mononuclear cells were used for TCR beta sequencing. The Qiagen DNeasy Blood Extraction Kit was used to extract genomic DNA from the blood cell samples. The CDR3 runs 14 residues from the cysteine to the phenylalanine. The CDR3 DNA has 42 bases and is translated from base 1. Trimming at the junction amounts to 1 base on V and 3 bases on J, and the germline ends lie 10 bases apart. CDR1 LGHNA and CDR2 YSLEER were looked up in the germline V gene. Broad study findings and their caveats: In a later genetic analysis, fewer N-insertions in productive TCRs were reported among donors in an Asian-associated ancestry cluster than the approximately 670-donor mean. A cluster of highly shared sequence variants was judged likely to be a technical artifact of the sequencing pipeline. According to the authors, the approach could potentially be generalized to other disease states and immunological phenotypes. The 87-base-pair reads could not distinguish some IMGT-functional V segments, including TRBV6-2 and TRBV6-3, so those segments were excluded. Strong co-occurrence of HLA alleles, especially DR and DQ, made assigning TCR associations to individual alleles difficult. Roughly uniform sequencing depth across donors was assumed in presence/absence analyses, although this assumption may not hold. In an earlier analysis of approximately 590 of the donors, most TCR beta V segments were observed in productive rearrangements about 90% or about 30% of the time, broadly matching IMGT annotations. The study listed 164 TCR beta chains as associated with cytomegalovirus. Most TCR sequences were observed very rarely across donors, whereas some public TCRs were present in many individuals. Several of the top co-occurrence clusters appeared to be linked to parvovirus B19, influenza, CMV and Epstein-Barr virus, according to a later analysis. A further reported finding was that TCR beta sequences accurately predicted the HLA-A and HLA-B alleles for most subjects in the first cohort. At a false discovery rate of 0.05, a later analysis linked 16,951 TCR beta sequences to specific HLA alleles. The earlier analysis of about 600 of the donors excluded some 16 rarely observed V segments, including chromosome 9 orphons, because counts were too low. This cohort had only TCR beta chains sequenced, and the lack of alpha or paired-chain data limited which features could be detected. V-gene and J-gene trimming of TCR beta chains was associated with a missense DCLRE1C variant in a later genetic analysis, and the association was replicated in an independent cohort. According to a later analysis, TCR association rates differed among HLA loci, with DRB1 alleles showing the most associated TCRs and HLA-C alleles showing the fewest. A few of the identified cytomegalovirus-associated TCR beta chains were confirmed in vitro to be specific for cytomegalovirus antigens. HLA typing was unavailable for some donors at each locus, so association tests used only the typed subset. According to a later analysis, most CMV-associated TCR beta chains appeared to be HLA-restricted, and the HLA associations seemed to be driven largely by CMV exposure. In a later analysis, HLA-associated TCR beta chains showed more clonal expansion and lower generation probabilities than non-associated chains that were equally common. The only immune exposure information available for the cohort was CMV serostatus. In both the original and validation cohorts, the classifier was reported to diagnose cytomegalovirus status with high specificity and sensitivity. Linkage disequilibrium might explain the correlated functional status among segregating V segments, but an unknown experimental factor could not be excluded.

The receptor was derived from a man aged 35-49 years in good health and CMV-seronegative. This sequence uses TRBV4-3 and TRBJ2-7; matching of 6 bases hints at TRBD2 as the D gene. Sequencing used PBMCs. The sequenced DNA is TGCGCCAGCAGCCAAGGACGGGGGATCTACGAGCAGTACTTC. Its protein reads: CASSQGRGIYEQYF.